This passage covers 26 T cell receptor beta chains from one sample sequenced in a study of shared clonotypes between healthy human individuals. Method: immunoSEQ multiplex PCR; TCRdb's copy keeps in-frame clones and lacks some. This sample yields 530,000 or so clones, of which roughly 79% are seen a single time; roughly an eighth belongs to the top ten. Sequencing was performed on PBMCs. These receptors were taken from a middle-aged woman in good health. Some clones in this sample may be carry-over from other donors' samples.

This clone was observed a few times. The chain combines TRBV6-5 with TRBJ2-1; the D gene could be TRBD1 or TRBD2 (5 bases each). Germline assignment: CDR1 MNHEY and CDR2 SVGAGI. Trimming shortened V by 10 bases and J by 7 bases, and 23 bases separated the two germline ends. This CDR3 is built from 15 residues. CDR3 protein: CATRPGSPEGNEQFF. The CDR3 DNA is TGTGCCACTCGGCCCGGGTCTCCCGAGGGGAATGAGCAGTTCTTC.

The V call is TRBV25-1, the J call TRBJ2-7; D not resolved. CDR3 length: 12 residues. The germline CDR1 and CDR2 sequences are MGHDK and SYGVNS. Trimming removed 3 bases from V and 2 bases from J, with 5 bases in between. CDR3 nucleotides: TGTGCCAGCAGTGATCACCCCTACGAGCAGTACTTC. It encodes CASSDHPYEQYF.

The rearrangement joins TRBV7-2 to TRBJ2-3, with D possibly matching TRBD2 (7 bases). V lost 8 bases and J 2 bases, leaving 20 bases between the germline ends. CDR1 is SGHTA, CDR2 FQGNSA, per germline. This CDR3 is built from 16 residues. The chain's CDR3 is CASGKGEGRTTDTQYF. The CDR3 DNA is TGTGCCAGCGGTAAGGGGGAGGGCCGGACCACAGATACGCAGTATTTT.

This clone was recorded a few times. The CDR3 spells CASMAGGHTDTQYF. The CDR3 DNA reads TGTGCCAGCATGGCAGGGGGCCACACAGATACGCAGTATTTT. The chain is built from TRBV28 and TRBJ2-3; the match to TRBD1 covers 8 bases. CDR1 and CDR2 from the germline V gene are MDHEN and SYDVKM. V gave up 7 bases and J gave up 2 bases; unmatched junction bases: 5. The CDR3 covers 14 residues.

The rearrangement links TRBV9 to TRBJ2-1; 8 bases map to TRBD1. CDR1 and CDR2 from the germline V gene are SGDLS and YYNGEE. The CDR3 spans 13 residues. V lost 3 bases to trimming and J lost 8 bases; unmatched junction nucleotides: 4. CDR3 residues: CASSADRAHEQFF. The CDR3 bases are TGTGCCAGCAGCGCGGACAGGGCACATGAGCAGTTCTTC.

V usage is TRBV7-9 and J usage is TRBJ2-7; D possibly corresponds to TRBD1 (6 bases). Germline V gives CDR1 SEHNR, CDR2 FQNEAQ (reference sequence). V was pared by 5 bases and J by 4 bases, with 15 bases between. This CDR3 is 14 amino acids long. CDR3 sequence: CASSATGQSYEQYF. The DNA of the CDR3 is TGTGCCAGCAGCGCTACCGGACAGTCGTACGAGCAGTACTTC.

V is TRBV18 and J is TRBJ2-5, with D perhaps TRBD2 (7 bases). The end of the DNA fits TRBJ2-7 better, so the J call may be wrong. The CDR3 spans 16 residues. The germline V gene has CDR1 KGHSH and CDR2 LQKENI. The CDR3 DNA reads TGTGCCAGCTCACCAGGGTTACAGGGAGGGCCCTCCGAGCAGTACTTC. Its protein is CASSPGLQGGPSEQYF.

With regard to this clone: Distinct nucleotide sequences in the sample also encode this CDR3. The chain employs TRBV28 and TRBJ1-2, with 7 positions matching TRBD1. The germline gives CDR1 MDHEN, CDR2 SYDVKM. Trimming removed 2 bases from V and 1 base from J; junction bases left unmatched: 4. The CDR3 contains 15 residues. DNA for the CDR3: TGTGCCAGCAGTTTAAGGGACAGCCTTAACTATGGCTACACCTTC. Encoded protein: CASSLRDSLNYGYTF.

Concerning this clone itself: The junction departs from the called germline gene at one end, perhaps through a read error. The chain couples TRBV7-7 to TRBJ2-3; D is undetermined. CDR3 length equals 15 residues. Germline V gene sequence: CDR1 SSHAT, CDR2 FNYEAQ (reference sequence). The chain's CDR3 is CASSPHVSSTDTQYF. The CDR3 bases are TGTGCTAGCAGCCCACACGTATCTAGCACAGATACGCAGTATTTT.

The J gene is TRBJ2-2, the V gene TRBV7-2, with TRBD2 matching 8 bases. This CDR3 spans 16 amino acids. V gave up 4 bases and J gave up 0 bases; unmatched junction bases: 4. From germline, CDR1 is SGHTA and CDR2 FQGNSA. CDR3 bases: TGTGCCAGCAGCTACACTAGCGGAACGAACACCGGGGAGCTGTTTTTT. It codes for CASSYTSGTNTGELFF.

This clone was detected once. The chain couples TRBV2 to TRBJ1-1; tentative D call: TRBD1 (6 bases). Germline V gene sequence: CDR1 SNHLY, CDR2 FYNNEI. The CDR3 contains 13 residues. The V end lost 7 bases, the J end lost 4 bases, and 13 bases lay between the germline ends. The CDR3 sequence: CASNLEGGTEAFF. The CDR3 DNA is TGTGCCAGCAACCTGGAGGGGGGCACTGAAGCTTTCTTT. Drawing the rest from reference TRBV2 and TRBJ1-1, the complete variable domain is EPEVTQTPSHQVTQMGQEVILRCVPISNHLYFYWYRQILGQKVEFLVSFYNNEISEKSEIFDDQFSVERPDGSNFTLKIRSTKLEDSAMYFCASNLEGGTEAFFGQGTRLTVV.

Only one count was recorded for this clone. The V gene is TRBV9, the J gene TRBJ2-7; 8 nucleotides match TRBD1. The germline V gene encodes CDR1 SGDLS and CDR2 YYNGEE. V dropped 7 bases and J dropped 5; count of bases not matched to a gene: 5. This CDR3 region has 12 residues. DNA of the CDR3: TGTGCCAGCGGCAGGGGGCGCGACGAGCAGTACTTC. Amino acid sequence: CASGRGRDEQYF. Together with reference TRBV9 and TRBJ2-7, the CDR3 gives the full variable domain: DSGVTQTPKHLITATGQRVTLRCSPRSGDLSVYWYQQSLDQGLQFLIQYYNGEERAKGNILERFSAQQFPDLHSELNLSSLELGDSALYFCASGRGRDEQYFGPGTRLTVT.

This chain uses TRBV11-2 with TRBJ2-1; 12 bases map to TRBD2. The CDR3 length is 16 residues. The V segment lost 5 bases and the J segment 8 bases; nucleotides outside the gene matches: 10. CDR1 SGHAT and CDR2 FQNNGV come from the germline V gene. CDR3 in amino acids: CASSISTLAGGHEQFF. DNA for the CDR3: TGTGCCAGCAGCATCAGTACACTAGCGGGAGGCCATGAGCAGTTCTTC.

The chain employs TRBV4-1 and TRBJ2-5; D might be TRBD1 or TRBD2, each matching 6 bases. Trimming pared 4 bases from V and 1 base from J, leaving 13 bases between. CDR3 length: 15 amino acids. CDR1 is MGHRA and CDR2 is YSYEKL in the germline V gene. The CDR3 spells CASSPTGGAQETQYF. The CDR3 DNA follows: TGCGCCAGCAGCCCGACAGGAGGGGCCCAAGAGACCCAGTACTTC.

V and J are TRBV9 and TRBJ1-3; D unresolved. The CDR3 length is 14 residues. Germline CDR1 SGDLS, CDR2 YYNGEE. The ends were cut back, 4 bases at V and 8 bases at J, with 16 bases in the middle. CDR3 DNA: TGTGCCAGCAGCCAGCGCCGCGGGCAGGACACCATATATTTT. Amino acid sequence: CASSQRRGQDTIYF.

V and J are TRBV7-8 and TRBJ2-1, with 9 bases lining up with TRBD1. The trim removed 7 bases at V and 9 bases at J, leaving 13 bases unmatched. CDR1 is SGHVS, CDR2 FQNEAQ, per germline. The CDR3 has 15 residues. CDR3 amino acids: CASTEGTGHGVEQFF. CDR3 bases: TGTGCCAGCACCGAGGGGACAGGGCACGGAGTTGAGCAGTTCTTC.

The chain employs TRBV25-1 and TRBJ2-1; D may be TRBD2 (6 bases). CDR1 and CDR2 from the germline V gene are MGHDK and SYGVNS. V was trimmed by 5 bases and J by 9 bases, leaving 17 bases between them. There are 14 residues in the CDR3. CDR3 bases: TGTGCCAGCAGTTCAACTGCGGGAAGAGGTGAGCAGTTCTTC. It encodes CASSSTAGRGEQFF.

V gene TRBV30 combines with J gene TRBJ2-7, with 13 bases lining up with TRBD2. CDR3 length equals 16 residues. The germline CDR1 and CDR2 sequences are GTSNPN and SVGIG (reference sequence). V shed 7 bases and J 3 bases; nucleotides not matched to a gene: 12. CDR3 sequence reads: CASRTSGSSFSYEQYF. CDR3 DNA: TGTGCCTCCCGGACTAGCGGGAGTTCCTTTAGCTACGAGCAGTACTTC.

The table lists this clone with a few counts. The CDR3 loop is CAWSYDEQYF. The CDR3 nucleotides are TGTGCCTGGAGTTATGACGAGCAGTACTTC. The chain carries TRBV30 and TRBJ2-7, with unresolved D. Germline CDR1 reads GTSNPN; CDR2 reads SVGIG (reference sequence). The CDR3 contains 10 residues. V lost 2 bases and J 5 bases, leaving 4 bases between the germline ends. The full variable domain, completed using reference TRBV30 and TRBJ2-7, is SQTIHQWPATLVQPVGSPLSLECTVEGTSNPNLYWYRQAAGRGLQLLFYSVGIGQISSEVPQNLSASRPQDRQFILSSKKLLLSDSGFYLCAWSYDEQYFGPGTRLTVT.

This clone was counted only a few times. The chain combines TRBV11-2 with TRBJ2-7, with D tentatively TRBD2 (6 bases). Between the trimmed V and J ends, which lost 8 bases and 6 bases, there was a span of 23 bases. This CDR3 is 15 amino acids long. Germline CDR1 is SGHAT and CDR2 is FQNNGV. In DNA, the CDR3 is TGTGCCAGCGGTTATAGCGGACCTACACCACGCGAGCAGTACTTC. Its translation is CASGYSGPTPREQYF.

The rearrangement uses TRBV10-3 and TRBJ2-3; 7 nucleotides align to TRBD2. In germline, CDR1 is ENHRY, CDR2 SYGVKD. The CDR3 covers 15 residues. The trim removed 3 bases at V and 0 bases at J, leaving 3 bases unmatched. The CDR3 DNA is TGTGCCATCAGTGAACGACTAGCAAGCACAGATACGCAGTATTTT. Residues: CAISERLASTDTQYF.

V is TRBV14 and J is TRBJ2-2; 10 bases are shared with TRBD2. Looked up from germline, CDR1 is SGHDN and CDR2 is FVKESK. The V segment lost 3 bases and the J segment 5 bases; nucleotides outside the gene matches: 6. The CDR3 is made up of 16 amino acids. DNA of the CDR3: TGTGCCAGCAGCCACCAGCGGGAGGGCGGGACCGGGGAGCTGTTTTTT. It yields the protein CASSHQREGGTGELFF.

The chain uses TRBV29-1 and TRBJ2-7; possibly TRBD1 for D (6 bases). The germline V and J ends were trimmed by 6 bases and 5 bases, with 17 bases remaining between them. Germline-derived CDR1 and CDR2 are SQVTM and ANQGSEA. The CDR3 covers 13 residues. The CDR3 reads CSVRGFGGHEQYF. In nucleotides, the CDR3 is TGCAGCGTGAGGGGGTTCGGTGGTCACGAGCAGTACTTC.

The chain employs TRBV4-3 and TRBJ2-1; 14 bases fit TRBD2. J lost 3 bases, V lost 1 base, and 11 bases had no gene match. The CDR3 sequence is 20 residues long. Germline V lookup: CDR1 LGHNA, CDR2 YSLEER. The CDR3 nucleotides read TGCGCCAGCAGCCAAGCCGGGGGACTAGCGGGAGCAGGGAACTACAATGAGCAGTTCTTC. Amino acid sequence: CASSQAGGLAGAGNYNEQFF.

The V gene is TRBV7-2, the J gene TRBJ1-2, with 8 bases lining up with TRBD1. V lost 2 bases to trimming and J lost 5 bases; unmatched junction nucleotides: 10. The CDR3 covers 16 residues. Germline assignment: CDR1 SGHTA and CDR2 FQGNSA. CDR3 residues: CASSLRQGLNTYGYTF. In DNA, the CDR3 is TGTGCCAGCAGCTTACGACAGGGGCTTAACACTTATGGCTACACCTTC. Variable domain in full (rest from reference TRBV7-2 and TRBJ1-2): GAGVSQSPSNKVTEKGKDVELRCDPISGHTALYWYRQSLGQGLEFLIYFQGNSAPDKSGLPSDRFSAERTGGSVSTLTIQRTQQEDSAVYLCASSLRQGLNTYGYTFGSGTRLTVV.

On this clone: This may be a read error: a much more frequent sequence differs by one nucleotide. The chain links TRBV29-1 to TRBJ1-1, with D tentatively TRBD1 (5 bases). The CDR3 is 11 amino acids. Germline V gives CDR1 SQVTM, CDR2 ANQGSEA. Written as DNA, the CDR3 is TGCAGCGTGGACCGGGGGGGAACGGCTCTCTTT. Encoded protein: CSVDRGGTALF.